This T cell receptor beta chain was identified during a study of metastatic and nonmetastatic thyroid tumors. On the study more broadly: Across peripheral blood and tumor or nodule tissue samples taken from malignant and benign thyroid patients, the repertoires were compared with one another. Whole-study findings and limits: A significant increase in TCR beta diversity was reportedly seen in malignant thyroid tumors relative to benign nodules, in blood and tumor.

Thyroid surgery was preceded by no treatment in any patient. TCRdb re-clonotyped the PCR reads through MiXCR. Among approximately 65,000 clones, roughly 4.1% were seen once, and the ten largest hold approximately 20%. This clone was picked up many times. Its specificity is not known. Sequenced: blood. This sequence originates from a female donor with papillary thyroid cancer or a benign thyroid nodule (not recorded which). Some clones in this sample may be carry-over from other donors' samples.

CDR3 region: CASSLRGRQETQYF. Written as DNA, the CDR3 is TGTGCCAGCAGCCTGCGAGGCAGGCAAGAGACCCAGTACTTC. V usage is TRBV2 and J usage is TRBJ2-5; D gene uncertain. The germline CDR1 and CDR2 sequences are SNHLY and FYNNEI. CDR3 length: 14 residues. V lost 6 bases to trimming and J lost 2 bases, with 13 bases between them. The variable domain in full, with the rest retrieved from reference TRBV2 and TRBJ2-5, is EPEVTQTPSHQVTQMGQEVILRCVPISNHLYFYWYRQILGQKVEFLVSFYNNEISEKSEIFDDQFSVERPDGSNFTLKIRSTKLEDSAMYFCASSLRGRQETQYFGPGTRLLVL.